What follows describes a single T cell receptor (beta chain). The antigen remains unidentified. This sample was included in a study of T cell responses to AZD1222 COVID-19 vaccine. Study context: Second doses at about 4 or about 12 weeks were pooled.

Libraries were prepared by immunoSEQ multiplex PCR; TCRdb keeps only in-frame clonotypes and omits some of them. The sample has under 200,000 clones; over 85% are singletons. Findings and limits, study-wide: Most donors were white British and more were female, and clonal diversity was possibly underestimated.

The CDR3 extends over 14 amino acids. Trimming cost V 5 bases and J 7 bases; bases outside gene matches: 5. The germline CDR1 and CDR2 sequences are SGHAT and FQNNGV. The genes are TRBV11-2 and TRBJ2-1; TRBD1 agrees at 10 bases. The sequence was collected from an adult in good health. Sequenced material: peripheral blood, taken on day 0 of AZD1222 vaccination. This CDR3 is CASSTDRGRNEQFF. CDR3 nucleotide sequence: TGTGCCAGCAGCACCGACAGGGGGCGGAATGAGCAGTTCTTC.